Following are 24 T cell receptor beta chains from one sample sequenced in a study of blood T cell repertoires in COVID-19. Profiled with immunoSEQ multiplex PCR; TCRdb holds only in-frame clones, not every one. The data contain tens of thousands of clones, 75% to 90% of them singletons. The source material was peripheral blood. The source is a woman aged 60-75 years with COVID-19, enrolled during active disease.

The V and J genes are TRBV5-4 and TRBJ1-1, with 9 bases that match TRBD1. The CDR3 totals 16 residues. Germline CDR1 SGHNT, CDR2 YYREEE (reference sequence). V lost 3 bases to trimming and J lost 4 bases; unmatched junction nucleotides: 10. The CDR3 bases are TGTGCCAGCAGCTCGGGAACAGGGGGCGGTATCACTGAAGCTTTCTTT. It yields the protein CASSSGTGGGITEAFF.

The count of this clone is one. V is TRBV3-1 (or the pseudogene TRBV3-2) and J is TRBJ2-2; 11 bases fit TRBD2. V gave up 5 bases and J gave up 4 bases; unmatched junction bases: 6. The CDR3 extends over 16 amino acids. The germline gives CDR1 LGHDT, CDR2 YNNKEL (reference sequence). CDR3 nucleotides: TGTGCCAGCAGCAAACTAGCGGGGGAGGTCACCGGGGAGCTGTTTTTT. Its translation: CASSKLAGEVTGELFF.

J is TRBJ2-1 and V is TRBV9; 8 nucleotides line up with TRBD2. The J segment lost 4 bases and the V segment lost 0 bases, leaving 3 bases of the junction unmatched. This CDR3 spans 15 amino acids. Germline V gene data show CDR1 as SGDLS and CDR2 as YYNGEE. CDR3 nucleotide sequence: TGTGCCAGCAGCGTAGGAGTAGCGGGGTACAATGAGCAGTTCTTC. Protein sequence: CASSVGVAGYNEQFF.

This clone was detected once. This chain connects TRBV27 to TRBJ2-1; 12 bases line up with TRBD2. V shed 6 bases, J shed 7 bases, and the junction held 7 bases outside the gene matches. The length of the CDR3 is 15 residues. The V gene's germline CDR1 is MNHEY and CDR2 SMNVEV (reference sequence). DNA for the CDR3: TGTGCCAGCAGATCGACTAGCGGGAGATTTAATGAGCAGTTCTTC. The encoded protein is CASRSTSGRFNEQFF.

The CDR3 DNA follows: TGTGCCACCGGGGGTCGGGCGGGGCGGACCGGGGAGCTGTTTTTT. This codes for CATGGRAGRTGELFF. The rearrangement joins TRBV19 to TRBJ2-2; tentatively, D is TRBD2 (6 bases). The V gene's germline CDR1 is LNHDA and CDR2 SQIVND (reference sequence). The CDR3 length is 15 residues. V shed 10 bases and J shed 5 bases, with 20 bases lying between them.

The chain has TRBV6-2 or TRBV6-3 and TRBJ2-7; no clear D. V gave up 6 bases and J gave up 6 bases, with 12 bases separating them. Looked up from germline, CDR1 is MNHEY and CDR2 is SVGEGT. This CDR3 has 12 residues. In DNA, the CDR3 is TGTGCCAGCAGCAACCCAGAATCCGAGCAGTACTTC. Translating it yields CASSNPESEQYF.

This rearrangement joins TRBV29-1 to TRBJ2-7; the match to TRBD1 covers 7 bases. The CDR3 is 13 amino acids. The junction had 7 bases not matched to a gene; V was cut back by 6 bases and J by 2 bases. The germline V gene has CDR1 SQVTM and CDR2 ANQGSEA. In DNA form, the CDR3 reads TGCAGCGTCCTACAGGGGCCGGCCTACGAGCAGTACTTC. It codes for CSVLQGPAYEQYF.

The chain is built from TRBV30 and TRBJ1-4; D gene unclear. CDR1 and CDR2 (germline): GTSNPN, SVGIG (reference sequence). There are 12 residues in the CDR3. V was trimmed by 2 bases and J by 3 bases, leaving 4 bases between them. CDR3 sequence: CAWSPSNEKLFF. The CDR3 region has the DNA TGTGCCTGGAGTCCCTCTAATGAAAAACTGTTTTTT.

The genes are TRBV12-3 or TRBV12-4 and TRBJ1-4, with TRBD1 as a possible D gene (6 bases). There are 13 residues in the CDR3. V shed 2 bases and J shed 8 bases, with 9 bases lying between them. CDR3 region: CASSLNRDEKLFF. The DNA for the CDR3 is TGTGCCAGCAGTTTAAACAGGGACGAAAAACTGTTTTTT.

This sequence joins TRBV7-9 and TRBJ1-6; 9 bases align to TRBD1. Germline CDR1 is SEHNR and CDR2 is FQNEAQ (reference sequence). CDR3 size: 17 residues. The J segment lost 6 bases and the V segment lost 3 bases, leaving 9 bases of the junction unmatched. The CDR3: CASSLVGGTGINSPLHF. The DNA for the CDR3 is TGTGCCAGCAGCTTGGTAGGGGGGACAGGGATTAATTCACCCCTCCACTTT.

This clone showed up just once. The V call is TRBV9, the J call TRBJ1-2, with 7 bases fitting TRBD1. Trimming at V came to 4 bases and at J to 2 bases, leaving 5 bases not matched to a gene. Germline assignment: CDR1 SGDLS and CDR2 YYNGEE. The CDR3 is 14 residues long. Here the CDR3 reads CASSFGTANYGYTF. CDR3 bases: TGTGCCAGCAGCTTTGGGACAGCCAACTATGGCTACACCTTC.

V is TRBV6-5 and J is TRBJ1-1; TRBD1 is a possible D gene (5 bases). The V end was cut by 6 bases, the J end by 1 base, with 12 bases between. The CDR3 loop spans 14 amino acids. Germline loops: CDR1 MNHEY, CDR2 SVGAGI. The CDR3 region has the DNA TGTGCCAGCAGCCGGGACTGGAAGAACACTGAAGCTTTCTTT. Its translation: CASSRDWKNTEAFF.

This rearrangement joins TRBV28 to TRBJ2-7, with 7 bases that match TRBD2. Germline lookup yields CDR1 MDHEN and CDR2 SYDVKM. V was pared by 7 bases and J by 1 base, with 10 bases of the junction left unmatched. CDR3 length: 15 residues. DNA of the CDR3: TGTGCCAGCACTCCGCAACTAGCGCTTTCCTACGAGCAGTACTTC. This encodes CASTPQLALSYEQYF.

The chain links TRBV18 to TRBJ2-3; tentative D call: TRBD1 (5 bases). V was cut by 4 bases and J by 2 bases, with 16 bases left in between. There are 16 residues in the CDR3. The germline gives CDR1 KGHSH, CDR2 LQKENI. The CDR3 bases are TGTGCCAGCTCACTCGACAGATATGGATACACAGATACGCAGTATTTT. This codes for CASSLDRYGYTDTQYF.

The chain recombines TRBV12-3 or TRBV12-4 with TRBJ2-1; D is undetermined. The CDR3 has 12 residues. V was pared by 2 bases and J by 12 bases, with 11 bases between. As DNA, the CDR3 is TGTGCCAGCAGTTTACCCCCTAGTGGGCAGTTCTTC. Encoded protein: CASSLPPSGQFF.

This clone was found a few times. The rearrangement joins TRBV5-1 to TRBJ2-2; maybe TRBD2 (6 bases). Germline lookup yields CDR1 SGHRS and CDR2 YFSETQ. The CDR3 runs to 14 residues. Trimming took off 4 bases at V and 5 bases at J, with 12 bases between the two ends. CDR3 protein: CASSPLAGTGELFF. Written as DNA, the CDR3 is TGCGCCAGCAGCCCGCTGGCGGGGACCGGGGAGCTGTTTTTT.

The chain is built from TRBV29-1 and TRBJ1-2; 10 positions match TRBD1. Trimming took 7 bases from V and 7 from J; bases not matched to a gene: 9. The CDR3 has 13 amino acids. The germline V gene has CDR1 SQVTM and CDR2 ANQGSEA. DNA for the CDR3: TGCAGCGCTCCGGGACAGGGGCCTAGTGGCTACACCTTC. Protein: CSAPGQGPSGYTF.

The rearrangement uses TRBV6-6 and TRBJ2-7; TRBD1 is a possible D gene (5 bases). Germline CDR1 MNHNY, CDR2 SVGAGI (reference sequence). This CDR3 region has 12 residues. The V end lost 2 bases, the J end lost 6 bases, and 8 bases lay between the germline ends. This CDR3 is CASSYTGTEQYF. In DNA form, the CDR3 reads TGTGCCAGCAGTTACACAGGTACCGAGCAGTACTTC.

The CDR3 spells CASSEDTSGSHEQYF. As DNA, the CDR3 is TGTGCCAGCAGCGAAGATACTAGCGGGAGCCACGAGCAGTACTTC. V usage is TRBV13 and J usage is TRBJ2-7; TRBD2 matches 11 bases. The V gene's germline CDR1 is PRHDT and CDR2 FYEKMQ (reference sequence). CDR3 size: 15 residues. V was clipped by 5 bases and J by 5 bases; unmatched bases: 8. The full variable domain, with the rest looked up from reference TRBV13 and TRBJ2-7, is AAGVIQSPRHLIKEKRETATLKCYPIPRHDTVYWYQQGPGQDPQFLISFYEKMQSDKGSIPDRFSAQQFSDYHSELNMSSLELGDSALYFCASSEDTSGSHEQYFGPGTRLTVT.

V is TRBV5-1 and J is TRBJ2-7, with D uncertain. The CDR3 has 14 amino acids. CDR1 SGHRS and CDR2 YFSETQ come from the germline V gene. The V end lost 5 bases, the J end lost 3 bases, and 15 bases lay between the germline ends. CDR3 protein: CASRGSSVSYEQYF. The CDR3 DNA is TGCGCCAGCAGGGGCTCGTCGGTTAGCTACGAGCAGTACTTC.

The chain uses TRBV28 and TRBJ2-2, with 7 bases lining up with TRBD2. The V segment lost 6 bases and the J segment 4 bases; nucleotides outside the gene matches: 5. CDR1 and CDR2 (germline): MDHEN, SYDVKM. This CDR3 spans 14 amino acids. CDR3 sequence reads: CASSAGRTTGELFF. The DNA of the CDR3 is TGTGCCAGCAGCGCCGGGAGGACCACCGGGGAGCTGTTTTTT.

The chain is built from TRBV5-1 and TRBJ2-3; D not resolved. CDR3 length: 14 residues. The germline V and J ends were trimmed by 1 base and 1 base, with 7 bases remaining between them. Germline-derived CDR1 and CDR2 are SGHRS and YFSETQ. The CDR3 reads CASSLLEGTDTQYF. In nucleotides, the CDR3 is TGCGCCAGCAGCTTGCTAGAGGGCACAGATACGCAGTATTTT. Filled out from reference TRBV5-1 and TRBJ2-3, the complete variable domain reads KAGVTQTPRYLIKTRGQQVTLSCSPISGHRSVSWYQQTPGQGLQFLFEYFSETQRNKGNFPGRFSGRQFSNSRSEMNVSTLELGDSALYLCASSLLEGTDTQYFGPGTRLTVL.

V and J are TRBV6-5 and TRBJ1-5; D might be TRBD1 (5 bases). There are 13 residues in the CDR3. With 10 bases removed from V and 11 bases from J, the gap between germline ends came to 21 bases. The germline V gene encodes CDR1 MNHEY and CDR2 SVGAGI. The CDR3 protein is CATRAGGGRAQHF. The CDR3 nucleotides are TGTGCCACCCGGGCGGGGGGAGGCCGAGCCCAGCATTTT.

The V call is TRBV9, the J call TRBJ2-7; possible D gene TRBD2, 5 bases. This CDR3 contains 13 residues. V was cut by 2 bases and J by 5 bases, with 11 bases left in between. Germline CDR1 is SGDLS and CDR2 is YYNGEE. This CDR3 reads CASSVSPGDEQYF. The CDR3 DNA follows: TGTGCCAGCAGCGTCTCACCCGGGGACGAGCAGTACTTC.